The clone carrying this TCR beta chain showed up just a few times. The data were taken from a study of blood T cell repertoires in COVID-19. Original processing notes: Reference gene primer amplification in the assay estimated nucleated cell counts. The table came from immunoSEQ multiplex PCR; TCRdb's copy has only in-frame clones and leaves some out. V and J calls and clone size follow that table, whereas D and trimming were derived from the DNA. This table holds approximately 290,000 clones, under 85% found once. The CDR3 sequence is 14 residues long. V lost 3 bases and J lost 6, with 14 bases in between. Looked up from germline, CDR1 is SGHDN and CDR2 is FVKESK.

This sequence joins TRBV14 and TRBJ1-1; tentatively, D is TRBD1 (5 bases). This clonotype was sampled from a human donor with COVID-19, enrolled during active disease. The donor label of this sample is uncertain. The sample consisted of peripheral blood. The CDR3 DNA is TGTGCCAGCAGCCAGGGGCAGGGAATCGCTGAAGCTTTCTTT. Translating gives CASSQGQGIAEAFF.